This T cell receptor beta chain was documented in a study of metastatic and nonmetastatic thyroid tumors (dated by TCRdb to 2018 to 2021). Looking at the study overall: For patients with malignant and with benign thyroid disease, the researchers compared repertoires between peripheral blood samples and tumor or nodule tissue samples.

Overall study results and their limits: TCR beta diversity was reported as significantly higher in malignant tumors than in benign nodules, in both blood and tumor samples.

Receptors were amplified or captured by PCR. Sequencing instrument: Illumina HiSeq 4000. High-throughput sequencing was used to profile the CDR3 region of the TCR beta-chain in every patient. In the paper's pipeline: CDR3 differences across clinicopathological groups were used to build a classifier for discriminating distant-metastatic papillary thyroid cancer patients. To measure repertoire diversity the researchers used the Shannon index, while the Morisita-Horn index served to gauge how similar the tumor and blood repertoires were. TCRdb applied fastp at Q25 and MiXCR to the public reads, then kept only in-frame beta chains. The V and J calls were determined by TCRdb, not by the authors. In all, the sample holds about 21,000 clones, and under 35% of those were seen once. The ten biggest clones cover 6% to 7% of the sample. The CDR3 runs 17 residues from the cysteine to the phenylalanine. Only the CDR3 DNA is retained, 51 bases long and in frame from the first base. In the germline V gene (reference sequence), CDR1 corresponds to SGHAT and CDR2 to FQDESV. Ends trimmed: V by 0 bases, J by 0 bases; bases unmatched to a gene: 3.

Comment on this clone: Its antigen is currently not known. The sample holds no much larger clone one base away, and base qualities are not on file.

Before undergoing thyroid surgery, none of the patients had been given any kind of treatment. Using T-cell receptor beta sequencing, the study looked back at clinical samples from patients collected from the early 2010s to the late 2010s. Material for sequencing was blood. The chain couples TRBV11-1 to TRBJ2-7; 12 central nucleotides agree with TRBD2. This TCR was recovered from a female donor with papillary thyroid cancer or a benign thyroid nodule (not recorded which). Some clones in this sample may be carry-over from other donors' samples. In nucleotides, the sequence is TGTGCCAGCAGCTTAGCCCGACTAGCGGGAGTCTCCTACGAGCAGTACTTC. It codes for CASSLARLAGVSYEQYF.